Below, 13 T cell receptor beta chains from the same sample are listed, as sequenced in a study of shared clonotypes between healthy human individuals. Profiled with immunoSEQ multiplex PCR; TCRdb holds only in-frame clones, not every one. The sample records approximately 980,000 clones, around three quarters being singletons. The sequenced material came from memory CD4+ T cells sorted from blood. The subset is: CD45RA-negative fraction. Receptor source: a man younger than 35 in good health.

This clone is a singleton in its sample. The V and J genes are TRBV29-1 and TRBJ1-5; 7 bases fit TRBD1. CDR1 is SQVTM, CDR2 ANQGSEA, per germline. V gave up 2 bases and J gave up 6 bases; unmatched junction bases: 4. The CDR3 has 13 amino acids. For the CDR3, the DNA is TGCAGCGTTGAACGGGACAGAAGTCAGCCCCAGCATTTT. As protein: CSVERDRSQPQHF.

Written as DNA, the CDR3 is TGTGCCAGCAGCTTATTCGCCAACAGTCCAAGCACCTTC. It specifies CASSLFANSPSTF. The gene calls are TRBV7-2 and TRBJ1-2; no reliable D call. The V end was cut by 2 bases, the J end by 13 bases, with 17 bases between. This CDR3 is 13 amino acids long. Germline values: CDR1 SGHTA, CDR2 FQGNSA.

The J gene is TRBJ1-3, the V gene TRBV6-5; D call uncertain. This CDR3 comprises 15 residues. CDR1 is MNHEY, CDR2 SVGAGI, per germline. Trimming left V 0 bases short and J 1 base short, with 7 bases between. The CDR3 sequence: CASSYSAPSGNTIYF. The CDR3 DNA reads TGTGCCAGCAGTTACTCAGCCCCTTCTGGAAACACCATATATTTT.

The chain uses TRBV18 and TRBJ1-1, with D maybe TRBD1 (6 bases). The V gene lost 3 bases and the J gene lost 6 bases, with 14 bases spanning the gap. This CDR3 has 14 amino acids. Germline V gene sequence: CDR1 KGHSH, CDR2 LQKENI. CDR3 nucleotides: TGTGCCAGCTCACCGGACAGCCCCGCCGCTGAAGCTTTCTTT. It encodes CASSPDSPAAEAFF. Filled out from reference TRBV18 and TRBJ1-1, the complete variable domain reads NAGVMQNPRHLVRRRGQEARLRCSPMKGHSHVYWYRQLPEEGLKFMVYLQKENIIDESGMPKERFSAEFPKEGPSILRIQQVVRGDSAAYFCASSPDSPAAEAFFGQGTRLTVV.

The chain links TRBV29-1 to TRBJ2-1; 10 positions match TRBD2. V lost 1 base and J lost 2; bases outside the gene matches: 5. The CDR3 is made up of 16 amino acids. Germline loops: CDR1 SQVTM, CDR2 ANQGSEA. CDR3 in DNA: TGCAGCGTTGAAGTTGGGCTAGCGGGAGCCTACAATGAGCAGTTCTTC. It codes for CSVEVGLAGAYNEQFF.

The chain recombines TRBV30 with TRBJ2-1; 10 bases align to TRBD2. CDR1 GTSNPN and CDR2 SVGIG come from the germline V gene (reference sequence). Trimming took 2 bases from V and 7 from J; bases not matched to a gene: 2. The CDR3 sequence is 13 residues long. The CDR3 sequence is CAWSRSGGNEQFF. The CDR3 DNA reads TGTGCCTGGAGTCGTAGCGGGGGGAATGAGCAGTTCTTC. The whole variable domain, remainder taken from reference TRBV30 and TRBJ2-1, is SQTIHQWPATLVQPVGSPLSLECTVEGTSNPNLYWYRQAAGRGLQLLFYSVGIGQISSEVPQNLSASRPQDRQFILSSKKLLLSDSGFYLCAWSRSGGNEQFFGPGTRLTVL.

The chain has TRBV19 and TRBJ2-2; a possible D gene is TRBD1 (6 bases). In germline, CDR1 is LNHDA, CDR2 SQIVND (reference sequence). V shed 6 bases and J shed 1 base, with 15 bases lying between them. This CDR3 comprises 16 residues. The CDR3 DNA is TGTGCCAGTAGAACCGGGACACGGGTGAACACCGGGGAGCTGTTTTTT. Protein: CASRTGTRVNTGELFF.

As regards this clone: The same CDR3 is also encoded by other DNA sequences in this sample. This rearrangement joins TRBV29-1 to TRBJ1-1; 10 positions match TRBD1. The CDR3 is made up of 13 amino acids. The V and J ends lost 6 bases and 2 bases, in that order; junction bases with no gene match: 3. Germline CDR1 and CDR2: SQVTM and ANQGSEA. CDR3 bases: TGCAGCGTCAGGACAGGGGGAAACACTGAAGCTTTCTTT. This gives the protein CSVRTGGNTEAFF. Full variable domain (outside the CDR3, taken from reference TRBV29-1 and TRBJ1-1): SAVISQKPSRDICQRGTSLTIQCQVDSQVTMMFWYRQQPGQSLTLIATANQGSEATYESGFVIDKFPISRPNLTFSTLTVSNMSPEDSSIYLCSVRTGGNTEAFFGQGTRLTVV.

The gene calls are TRBV7-3 and TRBJ2-1; D may be TRBD1 or TRBD2 (5 bases each). Germline V gene lookup returns CDR1 SGHTA and CDR2 FQGTGA. The CDR3 consists of 14 residues. V was cut by 3 bases and J by 9 bases, with 15 bases left in between. The CDR3 sequence is CASSFMGVTGEQFF. The CDR3 bases are TGTGCCAGCAGCTTTATGGGGGTTACAGGTGAGCAGTTCTTC.

This clone has ten or more counts. V gene TRBV5-1 combines with J gene TRBJ2-1; 11 nucleotides agree with TRBD1. Germline V gene lookup returns CDR1 SGHRS and CDR2 YFSETQ. After removal of 3 bases from V and 6 bases from J, the junction contained 2 bases not matched to a gene. The CDR3 contains 14 residues. DNA for the CDR3: TGCGCCAGCAGCTCCGGGACAGGGGGCAATGAGCAGTTCTTC. Its translation is CASSSGTGGNEQFF.

The chain employs TRBV9 and TRBJ2-4; D is unclear. CDR1 and CDR2 from the germline V gene are SGDLS and YYNGEE. CDR3 length: 19 residues. V lost 0 bases and J 0 bases, leaving 19 bases between the germline ends. This CDR3 is CASSVEGVEYGLAKNIQYF. DNA for the CDR3: TGTGCCAGCAGCGTAGAGGGCGTAGAATACGGTCTAGCCAAAAACATTCAGTACTTC.

Comment on this clone: The sample contains more than one DNA sequence encoding this CDR3. V gene TRBV6-4 combines with J gene TRBJ1-1; tentative D call: TRBD1 (6 bases). This CDR3 contains 13 residues. V was cut by 6 bases and J by 1 base, with 9 bases left in between. Germline CDR1 reads MRHNA; CDR2 reads SNTAGT. The CDR3 loop is CASSEQGNTEAFF. The CDR3 bases are TGTGCCAGCAGCGAACAGGGGAACACTGAAGCTTTCTTT.

This rearrangement joins TRBV5-6 to TRBJ1-3; TRBD1 aligns across 8 bases. Germline CDR1 is SGHDT and CDR2 is YYEEEE. This CDR3 contains 14 residues. The trim removed 7 bases at V and 0 bases at J, leaving 3 bases unmatched. CDR3: CASRQGHSGNTIYF. The CDR3 nucleotides are TGTGCCAGCCGACAGGGGCACTCTGGAAACACCATATATTTT.